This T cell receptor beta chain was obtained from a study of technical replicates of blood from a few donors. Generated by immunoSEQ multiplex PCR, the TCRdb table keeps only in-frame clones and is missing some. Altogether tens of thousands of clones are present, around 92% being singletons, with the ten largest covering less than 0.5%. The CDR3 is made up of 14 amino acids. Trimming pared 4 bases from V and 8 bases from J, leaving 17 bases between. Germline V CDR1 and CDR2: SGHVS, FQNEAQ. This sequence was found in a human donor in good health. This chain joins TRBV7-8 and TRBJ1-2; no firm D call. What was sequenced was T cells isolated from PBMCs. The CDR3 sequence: CASSSTQGVEGYTF. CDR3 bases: TGTGCCAGCAGCTCTACCCAAGGAGTGGAGGGCTACACCTTC. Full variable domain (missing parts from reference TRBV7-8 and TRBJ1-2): GAGVSQSPRYKVAKRGQDVALRCDPISGHVSLFWYQQALGQGPEFLTYFQNEAQLDKSGLPSDRFFAERPEGSVSTLKIQRTQQEDSAVYLCASSSTQGVEGYTFGSGTRLTVV.